Following are 24 T cell receptor beta chains from one sample sequenced in a study of T cells in Graves' hyperthyroidism and ophthalmopathy. Regions amplified from RNA transcripts were the TCR beta CDR3 regions. HTBI primers were used for first-round RT-PCR of the TCR CDR3. TCRdb re-called the multiplex PCR reads with MiXCR, one entry per CDR3 protein. The table lists hundreds of thousands of distinct CDR3 sequences, under 15% of them singletons. Sequenced input: blood. The receptors here all came from a woman between 40 and 50 years old with Graves' ophthalmopathy.

The rearrangement joins TRBV11-2 to TRBJ2-3; maybe TRBD2 (5 bases). Germline V gene sequence: CDR1 SGHAT, CDR2 FQNNGV. V was shortened by 1 base and J by 4 bases, with 9 bases between the two germline ends. This CDR3 comprises 14 residues. The DNA of the CDR3 is TGTGCCAGCAGCTTAGGAGGGAACGCAGATACGCAGTATTTT. This encodes CASSLGGNADTQYF.

This clonotype was seen repeatedly, ten times or more. The V gene is TRBV25-1, the J gene TRBJ1-5; the match to TRBD1 covers 7 bases. Germline values: CDR1 MGHDK, CDR2 SYGVNS. The V gene end was trimmed by 2 bases and the J gene end by 8 bases; junction bases not matched to a gene: 6. The CDR3 covers 14 residues. Here the CDR3 DNA reads TGTGCCAGCAGTGAACCGAACAGGGGTGAGCCCCAGCATTTT. Its translation: CASSEPNRGEPQHF.

This clonotype was found many times. V and J are TRBV7-2 and TRBJ1-2, with 11 bases aligning to TRBD1. The CDR3 length is 13 residues. J gave up 8 bases and V 5 bases, and 4 bases lay outside the gene matches. Germline assignment: CDR1 SGHTA and CDR2 FQGNSA. CDR3 region: CASSADRGQGYTF. CDR3 sequence (DNA): TGTGCCAGCAGCGCGGACAGGGGGCAGGGCTACACCTTC. The full variable domain, its missing parts supplied by reference TRBV7-2 and TRBJ1-2, is GAGVSQSPSNKVTEKGKDVELRCDPISGHTALYWYRQSLGQGLEFLIYFQGNSAPDKSGLPSDRFSAERTGGSVSTLTIQRTQQEDSAVYLCASSADRGQGYTFGSGTRLTVV.

In this sample, this clonotype turned up a few times. An end of the junction differs from the germline gene, which may be a read error. This rearrangement joins TRBV5-1 to TRBJ2-2; 9 nucleotides align to TRBD2. Germline CDR1 reads SGHRS; CDR2 reads YFSETQ. CDR3 size: 16 residues. The CDR3 nucleotides read TGCGTCAGCAGCTTGCCTAGCGGGATTGTGACCGGGGAGCTGTTTTTT. Translating it yields CVSSLPSGIVTGELFF.

This sequence joins TRBV7-2 and TRBJ1-2, with 7 bases fitting TRBD1. CDR1 SGHTA and CDR2 FQGNSA come from the germline V gene. With V trimmed by 5 bases and J by 2 bases, 8 bases remained unmatched. CDR3 size: 15 residues. CDR3 region: CASSPSTGRNYGYTF. Here the CDR3 DNA reads TGTGCCAGCAGCCCGTCGACAGGGCGGAACTATGGCTACACCTTC.

The rearrangement uses TRBV11-2 and TRBJ2-7; 10 bases are shared with TRBD2. CDR3 size: 19 residues. Germline V gene lookup returns CDR1 SGHAT and CDR2 FQNNGV. The V segment lost 5 bases and the J segment 1 base; nucleotides outside the gene matches: 17. CDR3 nucleotides: TGTGCCAGCAGCGGGCTAGCGGGAGAGGCGAGTCTCGATTCCTACGAGCAGTACTTC. It is translated as CASSGLAGEASLDSYEQYF.

The table lists this clonotype with many counts. This chain connects TRBV12-3 or TRBV12-4 to TRBJ2-7; TRBD2 agrees at 8 bases. J was trimmed by 4 bases and V by 6 bases; bases with no gene match: 8. CDR3 length equals 14 residues. The CDR3 loop is CASRTTSGGYEQYF. CDR3 coding DNA: TGTGCCAGCAGAACCACTAGCGGAGGGTACGAGCAGTACTTC.

This clonotype was counted at least ten times. A much larger clone lies one base from this, so it may be a read error. The chain has TRBV6-5 and TRBJ1-1; TRBD1 matches at 8 bases. CDR3 size: 14 residues. J gave up 1 base and V 6 bases, and 4 bases lay outside the gene matches. Germline CDR1 is MNHEY and CDR2 is SVGAGI. In DNA form, the CDR3 reads TGTGCCAGCAGCTATGGACAGGGGAACACTGAAGCTTTCTTT. Its protein is CASSYGQGNTEAFF.

The chain joins TRBV7-9 to TRBJ2-5, with D maybe TRBD1 (6 bases). The CDR3 loop spans 13 amino acids. The germline gives CDR1 SEHNR, CDR2 FQNEAQ (reference sequence). With 5 bases removed from V and 2 bases from J, the gap between germline ends came to 9 bases. The CDR3 DNA is TGTGCCAGCAGCGTCCAGGGGCAAGAGACCCAGTACTTC. Translated, it gives CASSVQGQETQYF.

In this sample, this clonotype turned up many times. This chain uses TRBV27 with TRBJ2-7; 7 bases map to TRBD1. The germline V gene encodes CDR1 MNHEY and CDR2 SMNVEV (reference sequence). Losses at the gene ends were 3 bases for V and 3 bases for J; bases not matched to a gene: 5. This CDR3 has 14 residues. CDR3 residues: CASSFGRGYYEQYF. The CDR3 coding sequence is TGTGCCAGCAGTTTCGGCAGGGGGTACTACGAGCAGTACTTC.

This clonotype was counted at least ten times. This chain links TRBV30 with TRBJ2-2; no reliable D call. Germline V gene lookup returns CDR1 GTSNPN and CDR2 SVGIG (reference sequence). CDR3 length: 14 residues. Between the trimmed V and J ends, which lost 3 bases and 2 bases, there was a span of 10 bases. CDR3 nucleotide sequence: TGTGCCTGGAGGTGGCAGATTAACACCGGGGAGCTGTTTTTT. Its protein is CAWRWQINTGELFF.

This clonotype occurred many times. V and J are TRBV28 and TRBJ1-5; TRBD1 might be the D (6 bases). Germline V gives CDR1 MDHEN, CDR2 SYDVKM. Trimming removed 3 bases from V and 2 bases from J, with 11 bases in between. The CDR3 contains 15 residues. The CDR3 spells CASSFGGGRNQPQHF. The CDR3 bases are TGTGCCAGCAGTTTCGGGGGCGGTCGCAATCAGCCCCAGCATTTT.

This clonotype was seen ten or more times. The chain employs TRBV5-1 and TRBJ2-7; TRBD2 agrees at 7 bases. V lost 4 bases to trimming and J lost 5 bases; unmatched junction nucleotides: 9. This CDR3 has 14 residues. CDR1 SGHRS and CDR2 YFSETQ come from the germline V gene. DNA of the CDR3: TGCGCCAGCAGCCGGGGGGACGGTGGAGACGAGCAGTACTTC. As protein: CASSRGDGGDEQYF. The full variable domain, its missing parts supplied by reference TRBV5-1 and TRBJ2-7, is KAGVTQTPRYLIKTRGQQVTLSCSPISGHRSVSWYQQTPGQGLQFLFEYFSETQRNKGNFPGRFSGRQFSNSRSEMNVSTLELGDSALYLCASSRGDGGDEQYFGPGTRLTVT.

This clonotype was counted at least ten times. The V and J genes are TRBV14 and TRBJ2-7; 14 nucleotides agree with TRBD2. Germline trimming cut 1 base from V and 7 bases from J; bases unmatched to any gene: 6. Germline CDR1 and CDR2: SGHDN and FVKESK. This CDR3 spans 16 amino acids. The CDR3 loop reads CASSQAQGLAGGEQYF. CDR3 sequence (DNA): TGTGCCAGCAGCCAAGCTCAAGGACTAGCGGGAGGTGAGCAGTACTTC.

This rearrangement joins TRBV27 to TRBJ2-2; the match to TRBD2 covers 7 bases. Germline V gene lookup returns CDR1 MNHEY and CDR2 SMNVEV (reference sequence). The CDR3 runs to 16 residues. The J segment lost 1 base and the V segment lost 8 bases, leaving 10 bases of the junction unmatched. The CDR3 DNA follows: TGTGCCAGCTACCCCCTACTAGCGATGAACACCGGGGAGCTGTTTTTT. As protein: CASYPLLAMNTGELFF.

This clonotype was recorded many times. The chain combines TRBV7-8 with TRBJ2-7, with TRBD2 as a possible D gene (5 bases). The CDR3 spans 15 residues. V dropped 2 bases and J dropped 3 bases, with 14 bases sitting between them. The germline V gene has CDR1 SGHVS and CDR2 FQNEAQ. CDR3 nucleotides: TGTGCCAGCAGCTTACGTCGGGATCTGAACTACGAGCAGTACTTC. This encodes CASSLRRDLNYEQYF.

This clonotype was seen at least ten times. The V gene is TRBV20-1, the J gene TRBJ2-5, with TRBD1 matching 7 bases. This CDR3 has 13 amino acids. The trim removed 6 bases at V and 3 bases at J, leaving 7 bases unmatched. Germline CDR1 DFQATT, CDR2 SNEGSKA (reference sequence). This chain's CDR3 is CSAPGTAEETQYF. The CDR3 nucleotides read TGCAGTGCCCCCGGGACAGCGGAAGAGACCCAGTACTTC.

This clonotype was recorded at least ten times. The rearrangement joins TRBV15 to TRBJ1-2; the D gene is possibly TRBD1 (6 bases). The CDR3 sequence is 18 residues long. Germline V gene lookup returns CDR1 LNHNV and CDR2 YYDKDF (reference sequence). V gave up 0 bases and J gave up 0 bases, with 17 bases separating them. CDR3 in DNA: TGTGCCACCAGCAGAGATCTTGGAACAGGGCTTACTAACTATGGCTACACCTTC. Its translation is CATSRDLGTGLTNYGYTF.

Many counts were recorded for this clonotype. J is TRBJ2-7 and V is TRBV6-1; 16 positions match TRBD2. The ends lost 6 bases at V and 4 bases at J; junction bases unmatched: 6. Germline assignment: CDR1 MNHNS and CDR2 SASEGT. CDR3 length: 16 amino acids. The CDR3 spells CASSPPGLAGGYEQYF. DNA of the CDR3: TGTGCCAGCAGCCCCCCGGGACTAGCGGGAGGGTACGAGCAGTACTTC.

This clonotype was counted many times. V usage is TRBV29-1 and J usage is TRBJ1-1, with TRBD1 matching over 12 bases. Germline V gene sequence: CDR1 SQVTM, CDR2 ANQGSEA. After removal of 6 bases from V and 7 bases from J, the junction contained 12 bases not matched to a gene. There are 15 residues in the CDR3. The CDR3 loop is CSVPGQGALRDEAFF. The CDR3 DNA follows: TGCAGCGTGCCGGGACAGGGGGCGCTTAGGGATGAAGCTTTCTTT.

At least ten counts were recorded for this clonotype. This rearrangement joins TRBV27 to TRBJ2-2; TRBD1 matches at 9 bases. The CDR3 extends over 16 amino acids. The V gene's germline CDR1 is MNHEY and CDR2 SMNVEV (reference sequence). V lost 6 bases and J lost 5; bases outside the gene matches: 10. The CDR3 here is CASSRQGQGKTGELFF. Written as DNA, the CDR3 is TGTGCCAGCAGCCGCCAGGGACAGGGTAAAACCGGGGAGCTGTTTTTT.

V and J are TRBV27 and TRBJ2-2; the D gene is possibly TRBD1 (6 bases). This CDR3 spans 16 amino acids. Germline lookup yields CDR1 MNHEY and CDR2 SMNVEV (reference sequence). The germline V and J ends were trimmed by 5 bases and 6 bases, with 19 bases remaining between them. The CDR3 here is CASSVIQGNSAGELFF. CDR3 coding DNA: TGTGCCAGCAGTGTGATCCAGGGGAATTCAGCCGGGGAGCTGTTTTTT.

This chain connects TRBV29-1 to TRBJ2-2; 7 nucleotides align to TRBD1. Germline assignment: CDR1 SQVTM and CDR2 ANQGSEA. V was pared by 4 bases and J by 2 bases, with 4 bases of the junction left unmatched. This CDR3 spans 14 amino acids. The CDR3 loop reads CSVAGTDNTGELFF. CDR3 DNA sequence: TGCAGCGTTGCCGGGACAGATAACACCGGGGAGCTGTTTTTT.

This clonotype was picked up a small number of times. J is TRBJ1-3 and V is TRBV2, with D hard to call. The germline V and J ends were trimmed by 7 bases and 0 bases, with 10 bases remaining between them. The CDR3 is made up of 14 amino acids. The germline CDR1 and CDR2 sequences are SNHLY and FYNNEI. CDR3 region: CASMTWGSGNTIYF. CDR3 sequence (DNA): TGTGCCAGCATGACATGGGGCTCTGGAAACACCATATATTTT.